This entry concerns a single TCR beta chain. The data were taken from a study of blood T cell repertoires in COVID-19. The wider study: COVID-19 samples collected from the United States, Italy and Spain covered acute and convalescent phases. Sources were T cells, B-cell-depleted T cells, or PBMCs; the material itself was cDNA or gDNA.

There are 17 residues in the CDR3. Germline loops: CDR1 SGHNT, CDR2 YENEEA. Trimming cost V 1 base and J 8 bases; bases outside gene matches: 7. Source study methods: Nucleated cell number was recorded as an estimate derived from reference gene primer amplification. Sequenced by immunoSEQ multiplex PCR; TCRdb stores in-frame clones only, minus some. V and J calls and clone size are as listed in that table; D and trimming were resolved from the DNA. The sample has 380,000 or so clones, around 92% seen once. The material sequenced was peripheral blood. This sequence originates from a man in his forties with acute or convalescent COVID-19. This sequence joins TRBV11-3 and TRBJ2-1; 14 bases are shared with TRBD2. CDR3 loop: CASSLGSGTSGSDEQFF. The CDR3 DNA sequence: TGTGCCAGCAGCTTAGGATCAGGGACTAGCGGGAGTGATGAGCAGTTCTTC.